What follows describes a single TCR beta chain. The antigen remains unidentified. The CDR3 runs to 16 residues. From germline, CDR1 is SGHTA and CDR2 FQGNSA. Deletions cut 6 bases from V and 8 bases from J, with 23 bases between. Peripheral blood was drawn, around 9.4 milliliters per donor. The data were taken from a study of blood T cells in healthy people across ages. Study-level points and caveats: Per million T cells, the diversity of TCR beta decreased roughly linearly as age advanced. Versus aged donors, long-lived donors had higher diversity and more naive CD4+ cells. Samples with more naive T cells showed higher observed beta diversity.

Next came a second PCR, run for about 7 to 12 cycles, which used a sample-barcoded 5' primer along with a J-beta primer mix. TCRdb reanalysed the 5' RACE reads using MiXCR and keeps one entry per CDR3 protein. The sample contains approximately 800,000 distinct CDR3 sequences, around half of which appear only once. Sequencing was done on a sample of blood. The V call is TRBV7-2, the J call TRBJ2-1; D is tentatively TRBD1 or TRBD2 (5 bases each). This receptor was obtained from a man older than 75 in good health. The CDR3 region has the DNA TGTGCCAGCAGACCCCCGGGACGAGCACGTCGGGATGAGCAGTTCTTC. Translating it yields CASRPPGRARRDEQFF.